This entry describes one TCR beta chain. The study ran its PCR with 60 Vbeta and 13 Jbeta primers. Clones were read by immunoSEQ multiplex PCR, and TCRdb kept only the in-frame ones, dropping some. The sample holds about 110,000 clones, 78% seen once. Trimming took 0 bases from V and 7 from J; bases not matched to a gene: 4. Germline-derived CDR1 and CDR2 are SGHRS and YFSETQ. The CDR3 consists of 14 residues. The sample is drawn from a study of cytomegalovirus exposure and HLA in healthy donors. What was sequenced was PBMCs. The genes are TRBV5-1 and TRBJ2-1, with TRBD1 matching 7 bases. The TCR was taken from a woman under 40 in good health and CMV-seronegative. CDR3 region: CASSLGGTVNEQFF. The CDR3 bases are TGCGCCAGCAGCTTGGGGGGGACAGTAAATGAGCAGTTCTTC. Using reference TRBV5-1 and TRBJ2-1 for the parts outside the CDR3, the full variable domain is KAGVTQTPRYLIKTRGQQVTLSCSPISGHRSVSWYQQTPGQGLQFLFEYFSETQRNKGNFPGRFSGRQFSNSRSEMNVSTLELGDSALYLCASSLGGTVNEQFFGPGTRLTVL.